The present T cell receptor beta chain was sequenced within a study of blood T cells in healthy people across ages. Whole-study results and caveats: A strong correlation was seen between TCR beta diversity and naive T cell percentage. Donors of long life had a larger count of naive CD4+ cells and greater diversity than aged donors. When one million T cells were used, diversity estimates were thought to be underestimates.

Comments on this clonotype: As yet, its antigen is unknown.

Trimming took 1 base from V and 6 from J, leaving 3 bases between them. The germline CDR1 and CDR2 sequences are LGHNA and YSLEER. CDR3 length: 12 amino acids. A sample-barcoded 5' primer and a J-beta primer mix were used in a second PCR of about 7 to 12 cycles. TCRdb recomputed calls from the 5' RACE reads with MiXCR, one row per CDR3 protein. The sample carries about 830,000 distinct CDR3 sequences, around 68% recorded once. This TCR derives from a man under 40 in good health. The gene calls are TRBV4-3 and TRBJ2-2, with D hard to call. Sequenced material: blood. The CDR3 nucleotides are TGCGCCAGCAGCCAAGTAGCCGGGGAGCTGTTTTTT. Residues: CASSQVAGELFF.